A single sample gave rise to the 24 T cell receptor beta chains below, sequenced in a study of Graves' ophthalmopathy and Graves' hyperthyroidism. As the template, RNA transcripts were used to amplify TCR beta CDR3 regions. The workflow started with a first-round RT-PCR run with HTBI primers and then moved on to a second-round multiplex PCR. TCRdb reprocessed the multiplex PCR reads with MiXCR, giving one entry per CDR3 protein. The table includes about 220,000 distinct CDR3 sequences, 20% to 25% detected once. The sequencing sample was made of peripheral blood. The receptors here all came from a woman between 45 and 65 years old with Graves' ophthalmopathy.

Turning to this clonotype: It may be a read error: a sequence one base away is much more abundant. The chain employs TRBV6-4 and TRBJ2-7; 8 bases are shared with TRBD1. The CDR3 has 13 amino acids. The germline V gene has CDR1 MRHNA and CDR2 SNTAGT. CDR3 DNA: TGTGCCAGCAGTTACCAGGGGGCCCTCGAGCGGTACTTC. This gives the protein CASSYQGALERYF.

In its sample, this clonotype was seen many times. CDR3 residues: CASSRSQGSPEAFF. CDR3 DNA sequence: TGTGCCAGCTCACGTTCACAGGGGTCCCCTGAAGCTTTCTTT. The chain joins TRBV18 to TRBJ1-1; 7 bases agree with TRBD1. V was pared by 4 bases and J by 6 bases, with 8 bases of the junction left unmatched. Germline CDR1 is KGHSH and CDR2 is LQKENI. CDR3 size: 14 residues.

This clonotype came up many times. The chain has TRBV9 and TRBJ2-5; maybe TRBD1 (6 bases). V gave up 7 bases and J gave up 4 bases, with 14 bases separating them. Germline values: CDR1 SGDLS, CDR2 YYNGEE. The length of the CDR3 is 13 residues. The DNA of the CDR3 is TGTGCCAGCTCAAAGGGCAGGGGAGAGACCCAGTACTTC. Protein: CASSKGRGETQYF.

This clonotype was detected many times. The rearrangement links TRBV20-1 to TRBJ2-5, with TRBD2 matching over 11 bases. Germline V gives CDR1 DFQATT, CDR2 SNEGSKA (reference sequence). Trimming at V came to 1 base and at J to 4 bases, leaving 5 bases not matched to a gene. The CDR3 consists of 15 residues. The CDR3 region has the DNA TGCAGTGCTAGAGGGTTAGCGGGAGGGAGAGAGACCCAGTACTTC. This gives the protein CSARGLAGGRETQYF.

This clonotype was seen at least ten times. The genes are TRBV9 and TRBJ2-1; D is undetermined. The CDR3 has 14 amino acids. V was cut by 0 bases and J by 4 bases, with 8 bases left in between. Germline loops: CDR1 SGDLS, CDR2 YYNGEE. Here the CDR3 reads CASSVGTNYNEQFF. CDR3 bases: TGTGCCAGCAGCGTAGGGACGAATTACAATGAGCAGTTCTTC.

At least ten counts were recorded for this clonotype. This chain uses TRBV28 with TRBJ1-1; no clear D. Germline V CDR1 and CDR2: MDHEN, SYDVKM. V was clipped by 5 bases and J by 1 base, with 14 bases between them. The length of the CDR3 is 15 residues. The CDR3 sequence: CASSRIAIRNTEAFF. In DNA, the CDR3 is TGTGCCAGCAGTAGAATCGCTATCAGGAACACTGAAGCTTTCTTT.

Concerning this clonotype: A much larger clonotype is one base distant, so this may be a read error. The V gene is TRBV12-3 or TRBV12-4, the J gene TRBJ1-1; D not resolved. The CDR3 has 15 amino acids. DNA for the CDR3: TGTGCCAGAAGTTTATGGAGTCATTCGAACACTGAAGCTTTCTTT. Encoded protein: CARSLWSHSNTEAFF.

Here the CDR3 DNA reads TGTGCCAGCAGTTACAGGAGACGATATAGCACTGAAGCTTTCTTT. Amino acids: CASSYRRRYSTEAFF. The chain recombines TRBV6-2 or TRBV6-3 with TRBJ1-1; D unresolved. V lost 2 bases to trimming and J lost 4 bases, with 14 bases between them. The CDR3 covers 15 residues. Germline values: CDR1 MNHEY, CDR2 SVGEGT.

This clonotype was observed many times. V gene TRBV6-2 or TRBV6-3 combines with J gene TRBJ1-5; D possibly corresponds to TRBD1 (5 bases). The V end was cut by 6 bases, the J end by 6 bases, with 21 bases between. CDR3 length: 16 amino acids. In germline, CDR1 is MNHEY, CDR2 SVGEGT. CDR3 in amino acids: CASSPNRDPAIQPQHF. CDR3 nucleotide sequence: TGTGCCAGCAGCCCAAACCGGGACCCCGCGATTCAGCCCCAGCATTTT.

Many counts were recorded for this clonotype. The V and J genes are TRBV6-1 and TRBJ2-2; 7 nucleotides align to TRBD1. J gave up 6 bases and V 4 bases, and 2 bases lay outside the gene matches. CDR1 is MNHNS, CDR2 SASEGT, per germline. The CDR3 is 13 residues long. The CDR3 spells CASSGTGAGELFF. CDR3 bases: TGTGCCAGCAGTGGGACAGGAGCCGGGGAGCTGTTTTTT.

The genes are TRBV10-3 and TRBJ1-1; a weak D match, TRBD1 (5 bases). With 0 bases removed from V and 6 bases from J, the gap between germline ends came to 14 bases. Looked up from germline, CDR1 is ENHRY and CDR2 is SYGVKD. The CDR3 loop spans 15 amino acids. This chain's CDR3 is CAISESSLGQPEAFF. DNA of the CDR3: TGTGCCATCAGTGAGTCATCTTTGGGGCAGCCTGAAGCTTTCTTT.

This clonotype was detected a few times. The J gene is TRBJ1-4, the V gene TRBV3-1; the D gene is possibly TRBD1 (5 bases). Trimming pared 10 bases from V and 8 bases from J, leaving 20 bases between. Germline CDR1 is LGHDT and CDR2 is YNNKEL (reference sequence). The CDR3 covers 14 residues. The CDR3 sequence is CATGRGEEVEKLFF. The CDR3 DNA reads TGTGCCACCGGGCGGGGGGAAGAAGTGGAAAAACTGTTTTTT. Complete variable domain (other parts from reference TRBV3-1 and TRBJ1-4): DTAVSQTPKYLVTQMGNDKSIKCEQNLGHDTMYWYKQDSKKFLKIMFSYNNKELIINETVPNRFSPKSPDKAHLNLHINSLELGDSAVYFCATGRGEEVEKLFFGSGTQLSVL.

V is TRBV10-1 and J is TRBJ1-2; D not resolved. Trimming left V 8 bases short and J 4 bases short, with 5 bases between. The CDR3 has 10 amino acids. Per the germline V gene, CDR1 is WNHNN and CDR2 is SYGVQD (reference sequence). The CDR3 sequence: CASHRYGYTF. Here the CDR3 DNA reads TGCGCCAGCCACCGCTATGGCTACACCTTC.

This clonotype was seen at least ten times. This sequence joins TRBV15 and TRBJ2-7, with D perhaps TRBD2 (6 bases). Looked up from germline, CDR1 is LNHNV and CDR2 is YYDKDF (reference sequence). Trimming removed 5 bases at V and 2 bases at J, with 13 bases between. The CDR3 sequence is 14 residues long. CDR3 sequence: CATSLVPGAYEQYF. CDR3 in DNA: TGTGCCACCAGCCTCGTGCCGGGGGCCTACGAGCAGTACTTC.

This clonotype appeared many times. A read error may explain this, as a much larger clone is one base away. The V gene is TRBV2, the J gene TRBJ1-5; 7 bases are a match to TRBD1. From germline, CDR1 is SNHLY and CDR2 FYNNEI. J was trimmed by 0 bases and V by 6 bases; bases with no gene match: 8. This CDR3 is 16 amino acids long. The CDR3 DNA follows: TGTGCCAGCAGCTGGCAGGGGGTGGGTAGCAATCAGCCCCAGCATTTT. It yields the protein CASSWQGVGSNQPQHF.

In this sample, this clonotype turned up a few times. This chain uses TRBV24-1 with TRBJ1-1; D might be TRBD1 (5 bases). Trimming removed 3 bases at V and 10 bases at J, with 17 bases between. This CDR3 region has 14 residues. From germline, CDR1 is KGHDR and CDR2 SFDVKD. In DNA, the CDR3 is TGTGCCACCAGTGATATCACAGGCGGCTGGGGAGCTTTCTTT. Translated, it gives CATSDITGGWGAFF.

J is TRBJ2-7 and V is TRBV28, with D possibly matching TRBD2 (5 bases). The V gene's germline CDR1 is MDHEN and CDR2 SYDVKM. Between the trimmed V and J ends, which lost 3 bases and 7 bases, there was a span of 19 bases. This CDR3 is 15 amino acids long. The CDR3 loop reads CASSFWRSDSGEQYF. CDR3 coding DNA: TGTGCCAGCAGTTTCTGGCGCTCCGACTCGGGGGAGCAGTACTTC.

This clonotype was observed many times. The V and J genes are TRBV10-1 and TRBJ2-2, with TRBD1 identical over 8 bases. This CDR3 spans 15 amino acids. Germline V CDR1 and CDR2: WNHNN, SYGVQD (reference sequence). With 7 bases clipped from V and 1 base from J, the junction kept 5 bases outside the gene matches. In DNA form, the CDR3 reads TGCGCCAGCAAACCCGGGACAGGGAACACCGGGGAGCTGTTTTTT. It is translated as CASKPGTGNTGELFF.

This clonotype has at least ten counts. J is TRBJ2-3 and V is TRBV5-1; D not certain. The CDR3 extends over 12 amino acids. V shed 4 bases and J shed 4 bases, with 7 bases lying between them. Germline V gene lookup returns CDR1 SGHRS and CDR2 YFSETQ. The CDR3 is CASSTTSDTQYF. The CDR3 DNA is TGCGCCAGCAGCACCACTTCAGATACGCAGTATTTT.

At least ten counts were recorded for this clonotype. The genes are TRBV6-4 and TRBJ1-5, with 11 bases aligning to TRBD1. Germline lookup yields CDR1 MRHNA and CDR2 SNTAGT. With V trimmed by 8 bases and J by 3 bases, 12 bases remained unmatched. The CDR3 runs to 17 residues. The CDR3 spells CASAPGTGGFHNQPQHF. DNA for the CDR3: TGTGCCAGCGCCCCCGGGACAGGGGGGTTCCACAATCAGCCCCAGCATTTT.

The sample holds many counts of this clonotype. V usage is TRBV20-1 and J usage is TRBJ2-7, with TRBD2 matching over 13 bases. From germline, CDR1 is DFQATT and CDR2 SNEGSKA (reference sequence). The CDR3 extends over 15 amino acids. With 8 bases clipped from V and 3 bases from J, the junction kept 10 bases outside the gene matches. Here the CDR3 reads CSTPGTSGTFYEQYF. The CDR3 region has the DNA TGCAGTACCCCCGGGACTAGCGGGACCTTCTACGAGCAGTACTTC.

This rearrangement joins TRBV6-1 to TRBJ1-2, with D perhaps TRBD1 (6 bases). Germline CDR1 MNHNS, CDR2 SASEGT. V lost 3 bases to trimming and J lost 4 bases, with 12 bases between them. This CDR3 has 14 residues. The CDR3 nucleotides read TGTGCCAGCAGTGAGCCCGGGACAAGCTATGGCTACACCTTC. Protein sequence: CASSEPGTSYGYTF.

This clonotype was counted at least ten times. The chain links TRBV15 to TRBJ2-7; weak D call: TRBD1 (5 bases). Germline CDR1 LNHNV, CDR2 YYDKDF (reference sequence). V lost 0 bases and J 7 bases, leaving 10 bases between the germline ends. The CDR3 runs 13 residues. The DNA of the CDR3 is TGTGCCACCAGCAGAGACAGGGTTGGGGAGCAGTACTTC. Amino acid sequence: CATSRDRVGEQYF.

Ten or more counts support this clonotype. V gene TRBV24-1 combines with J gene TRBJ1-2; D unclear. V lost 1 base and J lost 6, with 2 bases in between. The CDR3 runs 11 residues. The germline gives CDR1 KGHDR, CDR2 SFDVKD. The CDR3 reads CATSDFNGYTF. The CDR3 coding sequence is TGTGCCACCAGTGATTTTAATGGCTACACCTTC.